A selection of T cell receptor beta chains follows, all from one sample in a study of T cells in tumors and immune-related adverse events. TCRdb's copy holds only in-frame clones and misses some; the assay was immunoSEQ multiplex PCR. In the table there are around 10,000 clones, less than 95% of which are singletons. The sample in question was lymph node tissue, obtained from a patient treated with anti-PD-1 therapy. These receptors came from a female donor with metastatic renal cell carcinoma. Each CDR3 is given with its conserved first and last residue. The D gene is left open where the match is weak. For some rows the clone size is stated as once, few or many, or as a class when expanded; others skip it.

CASSRDRSGNTIYF | TGTGCCAGCAGCCGCGACAGATCTGGAAACACCATATATTTT | NA | TRBJ1-3 | NA | TRBV4-2
CASSLEVTEAFF | TGTGCCAGCAGCTTGGAGGTAACTGAAGCTTTCTTT | few | TRBJ1-1 | NA | TRBV5-5
CASSQSLTSGAETQYF | TGCGCCAGCAGCCAATCTCTGACTAGCGGTGCAGAGACCCAGTACTTC | NA | TRBJ2-5 | TRBD2 | TRBV4-3
CASSESGMGTDTQYF | TGTGCCAGCAGTGAGAGCGGGATGGGCACAGATACGCAGTATTTT | NA | TRBJ2-3 | TRBD2 | TRBV2
CASSLSGGAGDTQYF | TGTGCCAGTAGTTTGAGCGGGGGGGCCGGAGATACGCAGTATTTT | once | TRBJ2-3 | TRBD2 | TRBV19
CASSILGPITDTQYF | TGTGCCAGCAGCATTCTGGGCCCCATAACAGATACGCAGTATTTT | NA | TRBJ2-3 | NA | TRBV21-1
CASSLGGGGYQETQYF | TGTGCCAGCAGCTTGGGAGGCGGGGGTTACCAAGAGACCCAGTACTTC | NA | TRBJ2-5 | TRBD2 | TRBV5-5
CASTDITGVLSNQPQHF | TGTGCCAGTACTGATATTACAGGGGTATTGAGCAATCAGCCCCAGCATTTT | NA | TRBJ1-5 | TRBD1 | TRBV19
CASSLAAFPLSYEQYF | TGTGCCAGCAGCTTAGCGGCGTTCCCCCTCTCCTACGAGCAGTACTTC | NA | TRBJ2-7 | NA | TRBV7-2
CASSWGLAGGEAGKTQYF | TGTGCCAGCAGTTGGGGACTAGCGGGAGGGGAGGCTGGGAAGACCCAGTACTTC | NA | TRBJ2-5 | TRBD2 | TRBV5-6
CASRPRDHPGLIQYF | TGTGCCAGCAGACCCCGGGACCACCCAGGACTCATTCAGTACTTC | NA | TRBJ2-4 | NA | TRBV27
CASSQDPRGLSGELFF | TGCGCCAGCAGCCAAGATCCGCGGGGACTATCCGGGGAGCTGTTTTTT | once | TRBJ2-2 | TRBD2 | TRBV4-3
CASSPAPRGANEQYF | TGTGCCAGCAGCCCGGCCCCCCGGGGGGCGAACGAGCAGTACTTC | NA | TRBJ2-7 | NA | TRBV28
CASRSDRVGCNQPQHF | TGTGCAAGTCGCTCCGACAGGGTGGGATGCAATCAGCCCCAGCATTTT | NA | TRBJ1-5 | NA | TRBV12-2